The 23 T cell receptor beta chains in this list originate from one sample, sequenced in a study of beta chain features in type 1 diabetes. General study findings and limits: TCRB CDR3s from Type 1 diabetes patients were moderately but significantly shorter in all four CD4+ subsets.

The antigens these receptors bind are not known. Investigators reverse transcribed all isolated RNA, so they sequenced expressed TCRB transcripts. TCRdb keeps only in-frame clones here, not all; method: immunoSEQ multiplex PCR. Seen here are about 700,000 clones, over 10% observed once, and the top ten hold 0.022%. Sample: naive CD4+ T cells from blood. These TCRs come from a man younger than 35 with type 1 diabetes.

A few counts support this clone. The V and J genes are TRBV9 and TRBJ2-7, with 8 bases that match TRBD1. Germline lookup yields CDR1 SGDLS and CDR2 YYNGEE. V lost 2 bases, J lost 4 bases, and 8 bases stayed unmatched. This CDR3 has 15 residues. The CDR3 nucleotides read TGTGCCAGCAGCGTTCATACCGGGACAGGTTACGAGCAGTACTTC. This codes for CASSVHTGTGYEQYF.

This clone was seen a few times. The chain employs TRBV5-1 and TRBJ1-1; 9 bases agree with TRBD1. The CDR3 has 14 residues. Germline values: CDR1 SGHRS, CDR2 YFSETQ. With V trimmed by 3 bases and J by 0 bases, 0 bases remained unmatched. This CDR3 reads CASSWDRVNTEAFF. DNA for the CDR3: TGCGCCAGCAGCTGGGACAGGGTGAACACTGAAGCTTTCTTT. The full variable domain, its missing parts supplied by reference TRBV5-1 and TRBJ1-1, is KAGVTQTPRYLIKTRGQQVTLSCSPISGHRSVSWYQQTPGQGLQFLFEYFSETQRNKGNFPGRFSGRQFSNSRSEMNVSTLELGDSALYLCASSWDRVNTEAFFGQGTRLTVV.

This sequence joins TRBV7-6 and TRBJ2-4, with a tentative D call TRBD2 (5 bases). The V end was cut by 4 bases, the J end by 0 bases, with 13 bases between. Looked up from germline, CDR1 is SGHVS and CDR2 is FNYEAQ. The CDR3 totals 16 residues. CDR3 amino acids: CASSSGLNLAKNIQYF. The CDR3 bases are TGTGCCAGCAGCTCAGGACTTAACCTAGCCAAAAACATTCAGTACTTC. The full variable domain, in which reference TRBV7-6 and TRBJ2-4 provide the parts outside the CDR3, is GAGVSQSPRYKVTKRGQDVALRCDPISGHVSLYWYRQALGQGPEFLTYFNYEAQQDKSGLPNDRFSAERPEGSISTLTIQRTEQRDSAMYRCASSSGLNLAKNIQYFGAGTRLSVL.

The genes are TRBV11-3 and TRBJ1-1, with a possible D match to TRBD1 (5 bases). Germline loops: CDR1 SGHNT, CDR2 YENEEA. The CDR3 runs 12 residues. V lost 10 bases to trimming and J lost 2 bases, with 11 bases between them. This chain's CDR3 is CAIQRGNTEAFF. The CDR3 DNA is TGTGCCATCCAGAGGGGAAACACTGAAGCTTTCTTT.

The chain uses TRBV30 and TRBJ1-2; the D gene is possibly TRBD1 (5 bases). CDR1 and CDR2 (germline): GTSNPN, SVGIG (reference sequence). This CDR3 is built from 13 residues. V was cut by 1 base and J by 8 bases, with 14 bases left in between. CDR3 in amino acids: CAWSAFREGGYTF. As DNA, the CDR3 is TGTGCCTGGAGTGCCTTCAGGGAAGGGGGCTACACCTTC.

This clone was counted only a few times. V usage is TRBV7-2 and J usage is TRBJ2-3; D gene ambiguous. The ends were cut back, 5 bases at V and 6 bases at J, with 6 bases in the middle. The CDR3 covers 11 residues. In germline, CDR1 is SGHTA, CDR2 FQGNSA. The CDR3 bases are TGTGCCAGCAGCGCCCTGGATACGCAGTATTTT. Translated: CASSALDTQYF. Full variable domain (rest looked up from reference TRBV7-2 and TRBJ2-3): GAGVSQSPSNKVTEKGKDVELRCDPISGHTALYWYRQSLGQGLEFLIYFQGNSAPDKSGLPSDRFSAERTGGSVSTLTIQRTQQEDSAVYLCASSALDTQYFGPGTRLTVL.

This clone was seen a few times. The chain links TRBV2 to TRBJ1-5, with D possibly matching TRBD1 (5 bases). Germline V gives CDR1 SNHLY, CDR2 FYNNEI. The length of the CDR3 is 14 residues. Deletions cut 4 bases from V and 4 bases from J, with 11 bases between. The CDR3 here is CASSGDSLNQPQHF. The CDR3 nucleotides are TGTGCCAGCAGTGGTGACAGTTTGAATCAGCCCCAGCATTTT.

This clone turned up a few times. The V call is TRBV4-2, the J call TRBJ2-5, with 8 bases matching TRBD1. This CDR3 contains 15 residues. From germline, CDR1 is LGHNA and CDR2 YNFKEQ. J was trimmed by 6 bases and V by 1 base; bases with no gene match: 7. In DNA form, the CDR3 reads TGTGCCAGCAGCCAAGGACAGGGGCCGGAGAAGACCCAGTACTTC. This codes for CASSQGQGPEKTQYF.

The V and J genes are TRBV5-1 and TRBJ2-7; D is uncertain. This CDR3 has 13 amino acids. The germline gives CDR1 SGHRS, CDR2 YFSETQ. V was shortened by 7 bases and J by 3 bases, with 14 bases between the two germline ends. As DNA, the CDR3 is TGCGCCAGCCGTCGGACGGAAAACTACGAGCAGTACTTC. Translated, it gives CASRRTENYEQYF.

The V and J genes are TRBV7-2 and TRBJ1-5; tentative D call: TRBD1 (5 bases). Germline V lookup: CDR1 SGHTA, CDR2 FQGNSA. V gave up 6 bases and J gave up 0 bases, with 12 bases separating them. This CDR3 comprises 15 residues. As DNA, the CDR3 is TGTGCCAGCAGGTCGGGGGAGCATAGCAATCAGCCCCAGCATTTT. Its protein product is CASRSGEHSNQPQHF.

To note about this clone: Other DNA sequences in this sample translate to the same CDR3. The rearrangement links TRBV15 to TRBJ2-3; D is unresolved. This CDR3 has 14 residues. V lost 0 bases and J 2 bases, leaving 6 bases between the germline ends. Per germline, CDR1 LNHNV and CDR2 YYDKDF (reference sequence). This CDR3 reads CATSRDPFTDTQYF. CDR3 coding DNA: TGTGCCACCAGCAGAGATCCTTTCACAGATACGCAGTATTTT.

This clone was detected a few times. The gene calls are TRBV7-8 and TRBJ2-2; D possibly uses TRBD1 or TRBD2 (7 bases each). There are 17 residues in the CDR3. Germline V lookup: CDR1 SGHVS, CDR2 FQNEAQ. The V end lost 0 bases, the J end lost 0 bases, and 11 bases lay between the germline ends. In DNA form, the CDR3 reads TGTGCCAGCAGCTTAGCGGGGGGGACAGCGAACACCGGGGAGCTGTTTTTT. Its protein product is CASSLAGGTANTGELFF.

This rearrangement joins TRBV30 to TRBJ2-5, with 9 bases that match TRBD1. V dropped 2 bases and J dropped 5; count of bases not matched to a gene: 6. From germline, CDR1 is GTSNPN and CDR2 SVGIG (reference sequence). The CDR3 is made up of 14 amino acids. The chain's CDR3 is CAWSSGQGGETQYF. CDR3 nucleotide sequence: TGTGCCTGGAGTTCGGGACAGGGAGGGGAGACCCAGTACTTC.

This clone was recorded a few times. The chain couples TRBV30 to TRBJ2-3, with a tentative D call TRBD2 (7 bases). Per germline, CDR1 GTSNPN and CDR2 SVGIG (reference sequence). This CDR3 comprises 13 residues. V was trimmed by 2 bases and J by 3 bases, leaving 9 bases between them. Written as DNA, the CDR3 is TGTGCCTGGAGTCGGGGGGCTACAGATACGCAGTATTTT. It is translated as CAWSRGATDTQYF. Combining the CDR3 with reference TRBV30 and TRBJ2-3 gives the whole variable domain SQTIHQWPATLVQPVGSPLSLECTVEGTSNPNLYWYRQAAGRGLQLLFYSVGIGQISSEVPQNLSASRPQDRQFILSSKKLLLSDSGFYLCAWSRGATDTQYFGPGTRLTVL.

This chain joins TRBV19 and TRBJ1-2; D is ambiguous. CDR3 length: 13 amino acids. The V gene's germline CDR1 is LNHDA and CDR2 SQIVND (reference sequence). Trimming removed 5 bases at V and 2 bases at J, with 9 bases between. The CDR3 sequence is CASSQSGNYGYTF. CDR3 sequence (DNA): TGTGCCAGTAGTCAATCCGGGAACTATGGCTACACCTTC.

In its sample, this clone was seen a few times. The chain couples TRBV28 to TRBJ2-5; D not resolved. V lost 4 bases and J 5 bases, leaving 8 bases between the germline ends. The CDR3 has 12 amino acids. CDR1 and CDR2 (germline): MDHEN, SYDVKM. The CDR3 nucleotides read TGTGCCAGCAGTTCAAGAAGGGAGACCCAGTACTTC. It codes for CASSSRRETQYF.

This clone was counted a few times. The chain couples TRBV2 to TRBJ1-2; D remains unclear. Germline loops: CDR1 SNHLY, CDR2 FYNNEI. The CDR3 is made up of 14 amino acids. Trimming cost V 2 bases and J 4 bases, with 11 bases left between them. CDR3 protein: CASSERGVFYGYTF. As DNA, the CDR3 is TGTGCCAGCAGTGAACGCGGGGTCTTCTATGGCTACACCTTC.

This clone was counted only a few times. The CDR3 coding sequence is TGTGCCAGCAGCTTGGGCGGGGTGGAAGATACGCAGTATTTT. Protein product: CASSLGGVEDTQYF. J is TRBJ2-3 and V is TRBV5-4; D may be TRBD2 (6 bases). From germline, CDR1 is SGHNT and CDR2 YYREEE (reference sequence). V gave up 0 bases and J gave up 5 bases, with 10 bases separating them. This CDR3 is built from 14 residues.

V is TRBV30 and J is TRBJ1-6; D not certain. From germline, CDR1 is GTSNPN and CDR2 SVGIG (reference sequence). Trimming took off 0 bases at V and 0 bases at J, with 15 bases between the two ends. The CDR3 is 18 amino acids. The CDR3 region is CAWSVPTGQNSYNSPLHF. The CDR3 coding sequence is TGTGCCTGGAGTGTACCTACCGGGCAGAACTCCTATAATTCACCCCTCCACTTT.

This chain connects TRBV7-9 to TRBJ2-2, with D possibly being TRBD1 (6 bases). CDR3 size: 15 residues. The germline V and J ends were trimmed by 3 bases and 1 base, with 9 bases remaining between them. The germline gives CDR1 SEHNR, CDR2 FQNEAQ (reference sequence). CDR3 in DNA: TGTGCCAGCAGCTTTGGGGGCCAGAACACCGGGGAGCTGTTTTTT. Its protein product is CASSFGGQNTGELFF.

There are a few counts of this clone. The chain employs TRBV6-5 and TRBJ2-7; 10 nucleotides match TRBD1. There are 15 residues in the CDR3. Trimming cost V 7 bases and J 4 bases; bases outside gene matches: 10. Germline lookup yields CDR1 MNHEY and CDR2 SVGAGI. CDR3 DNA sequence: TGTGCCAGCACCAGAGCCGGGACAGGGGTTTACGAGCAGTACTTC. Translated, it gives CASTRAGTGVYEQYF.

The chain uses TRBV4-2 and TRBJ2-3, with TRBD2 identical over 10 bases. V lost 0 bases and J lost 0; bases outside the gene matches: 3. The CDR3 length is 17 residues. Germline assignment: CDR1 LGHNA and CDR2 YNFKEQ. The CDR3 nucleotides are TGTGCCAGCAGCCAAGAAGCGGGGGGGCCGAGCACAGATACGCAGTATTTT. Protein: CASSQEAGGPSTDTQYF.

The chain carries TRBV18 and TRBJ1-1; weak D call: TRBD1 (5 bases). CDR3 size: 14 residues. Germline lookup yields CDR1 KGHSH and CDR2 LQKENI. Trimming took 2 bases from V and 5 from J, leaving 12 bases between them. The CDR3 is CASSPWEGMTEAFF. The CDR3 DNA follows: TGTGCCAGCTCACCATGGGAGGGGATGACTGAAGCTTTCTTT.